The T cell receptor (beta chain) under discussion was sequenced for a study of OX40 agonist ivuxolimab in advanced cancers. With respect to the entire study: The costimulatory receptor OX40 (CD134) was targeted by ivuxolimab, a fully human IgG2 agonistic monoclonal antibody. Patients were allowed to have had prior anti-PD-1, anti-PD-L1 or anti-CTLA-4 therapy, and roughly two fifths of the dose-escalation patients had been treated with checkpoint inhibitors. Partial responses were achieved by three dose-escalation patients, of whom one had hepatocellular carcinoma and two had cutaneous melanoma. The paper covers the monotherapy dose-escalation part of the phase I ivuxolimab trial, which included N of about 50 patients. Intravenous ivuxolimab was administered to patients every 2 weeks at six dose levels: 0.01, 0.1, 0.3, 1.5, 3 and 10 mg/kg. In the dose-escalation cohort, 82.7% of patients were male, and the mean age was approximately 60 years, with a range of roughly 20 to 80. The purpose of peripheral TCRbeta sequencing was to test whether ivuxolimab changed TCR sequence diversity and led to clonal T-cell expansion. Of the roughly 54 dose-escalation patients, hepatocellular carcinoma was present in approximately 20, melanoma in around 15, renal cell carcinoma in 9 and head and neck cancer in 9. The full study reports these points: In the 0.1-3.0 mg/kg groups, partial responders had among the lowest normalized peripheral clonal expansion, particularly in CD8+ T cells. At doses from 0.1 to 3.0 mg/kg, clonal expansion was seen in both CD4+ and CD8+ blood T cells between baseline and week 6. The antigen specificity of the clonally expanded peripheral T cells was not determined. Low levels of normalized T-cell clonal expansion were also seen in some patients who did not respond. On average, CD8+ T cells showed more expanded clones than CD4+ T cells after ivuxolimab.

As for this clone: The clone's antigen remains unknown. Qualities for individual bases were not recorded, and no much larger clone is one base off.

Trimming leaves V shorter by 0 bases and J shorter by 8 bases, with the junction holding 10 bases beyond the gene matches. Measured from the cysteine to the phenylalanine, the CDR3 is 16 residues long. Only the CDR3 region is kept as DNA, spanning 48 bases read in frame from base 1. From a lookup of the germline V gene (reference sequence), CDR1 and CDR2 are SGHNT and YYREEE. To sequence the TCRbeta CDR3 region, genomic DNA was isolated from the sorted cells. The immunoSEQ Assay was used for sequencing of TCRbeta CDR3 regions. TCRdb mirrors the immuneACCESS table, restricted to in-frame sequences. Some clones are absent from its copies; in checked studies, under half trace to an unresolved V gene, and the reason for the others is unknown. Present in this sample are under 55,000 clones, roughly 90% of which were seen just once. The ten largest account for 6% to 8% of the sample. The trial excluded patients who had a history of autoimmune disease or who were on systemic immunosuppression. Peripheral blood for TCR sequencing was collected from all dose cohorts at baseline, on cycle 4 day 1, and on cycle 7 day 1. Samples came from an open-label, multicenter, first-in-human phase I dose-escalation trial of ivuxolimab. Adults with locally advanced or metastatic melanoma, renal cell, hepatocellular, or head and neck squamous cell carcinoma were enrolled in the trial. Before TCR sequencing, CD4+ T cells and CD8+ T cells from peripheral blood were sorted into separate populations.

This specimen was CD4+ or CD8+ T cells sorted from blood, taken in a trial of the OX40 agonist ivuxolimab. The sequence derives from an adult with an advanced solid tumor such as melanoma, head and neck, liver or kidney cancer. The rearrangement joined TRBV5-4 to TRBJ2-1; 8 central bases correspond to TRBD2. The DNA reads TGTGCCAGCAGCTTGGGACCTACACGAGCGGGGGATGAGCAGTTCTTC. Its translation is CASSLGPTRAGDEQFF.